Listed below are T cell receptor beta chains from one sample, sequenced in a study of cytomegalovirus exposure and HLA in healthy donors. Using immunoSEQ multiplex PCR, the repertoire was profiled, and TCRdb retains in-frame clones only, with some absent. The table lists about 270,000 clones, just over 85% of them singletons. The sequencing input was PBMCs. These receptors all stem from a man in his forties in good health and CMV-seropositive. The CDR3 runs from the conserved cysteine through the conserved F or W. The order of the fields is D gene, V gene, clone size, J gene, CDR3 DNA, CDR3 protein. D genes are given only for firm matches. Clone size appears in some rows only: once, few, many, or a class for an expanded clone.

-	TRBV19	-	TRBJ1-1	TGTGCCAGTAGTCTCGACAGCATCATGAACACTGAAGCTTTCTTT	CASSLDSIMNTEAFF
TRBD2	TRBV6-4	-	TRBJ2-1	TGTGCCAGCAGCCCCACTAGCGGGAGTAAAGGCAATGAGCAGTTCTTC	CASSPTSGSKGNEQFF
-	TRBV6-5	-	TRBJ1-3	TGTGCCAGCAGTTACGCCGGGGAGGGAACCATATATTTT	CASSYAGEGTIYF
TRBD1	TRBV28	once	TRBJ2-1	TGTGCCAGCAGTCCGTACAGGGGAAGCTCCTACAATGAGCAGTTCTTC	CASSPYRGSSYNEQFF
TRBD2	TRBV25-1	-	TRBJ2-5	TGTGCCAGCAGTGAATGGAGTCGAGCGGGAGTTACCCAAGAGACCCAGTACTTC	CASSEWSRAGVTQETQYF
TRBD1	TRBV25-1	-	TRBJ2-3	TGTGCCAGCAGTGGTCCCGGGACAGGACTCACAGATACGCAGTATTTT	CASSGPGTGLTDTQYF
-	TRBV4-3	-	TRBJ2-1	TGCGCCAGCAGCCTCGGGACTCGATCCTACAATGAGCAGTTCTTC	CASSLGTRSYNEQFF
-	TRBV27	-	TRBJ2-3	TGTGCCAGCAGTTCCGGGACTGCTAGCACAGATACGCAGTATTTT	CASSSGTASTDTQYF
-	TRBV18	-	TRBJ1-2	TGTGCCAGCTCACCAAATCCCAGGTTTGGCTACACCTTC	CASSPNPRFGYTF
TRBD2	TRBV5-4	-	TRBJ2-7	TGTGCCAGCAGGGCTAGCGGGGGGGAATCCTACGAGCAGTACTTC	CASRASGGESYEQYF
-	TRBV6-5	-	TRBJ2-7	TGTGCCAGCAGTTACTCGACAGAGAGCCACTACGAGCAGTACTTC	CASSYSTESHYEQYF
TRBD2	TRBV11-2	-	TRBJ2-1	TGTGCCAGCAGCACTGGGACTAGCGGGAGTCTAAGCGGCAATGAGCAGTTCTTC	CASSTGTSGSLSGNEQFF
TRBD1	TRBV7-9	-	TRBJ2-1	TGTGCCAGCAGCGTACAGGGGTATGAGCAGTTCTTC	CASSVQGYEQFF
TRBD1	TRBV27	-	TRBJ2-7	TGTGCCAGCAGTCTCGGGGACAGCTCCTACGAGCAGTACTTC	CASSLGDSSYEQYF
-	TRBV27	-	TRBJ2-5	TGTGCCAGCAGTTTAGCAGGAAGAGAGACCCAGTACTTC	CASSLAGRETQYF
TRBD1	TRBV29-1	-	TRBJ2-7	TGCAGCGTGACAGGACAGGGGGCATACGAGCAGTACTTC	CSVTGQGAYEQYF
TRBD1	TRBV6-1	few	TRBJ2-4	TGTGCCAGCAGTAACCGGGACAGGGAAAACATTCAGTACTTC	CASSNRDRENIQYF
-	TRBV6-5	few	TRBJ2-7	TGTGCCAGCAGCCGGCGGGGCGAGCAGTACTTC	CASSRRGEQYF
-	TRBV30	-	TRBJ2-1	TGTGCCTGGAGTTCCGGCAGGTACAATGAGCAGTTCTTC	CAWSSGRYNEQFF
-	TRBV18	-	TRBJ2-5	TGTGCCAGCTCACCCCTCTACAGGGAGGGGAAAGAGACCCAGTACTTC	CASSPLYREGKETQYF
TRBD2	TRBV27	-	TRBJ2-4	TGTGCCAGCAGTTCAAGCGGGAGGGTCAAAAACATTCAGTACTTC	CASSSSGRVKNIQYF
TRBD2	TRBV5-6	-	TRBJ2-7	TGTGCCAGCAGCTTGGTACGACTAGCGGGAGCTGAGCAGTACTTC	CASSLVRLAGAEQYF
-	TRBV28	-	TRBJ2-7	TGTGCCAGCAACTCGAGGTACAGGGCTGTGGACGAGCAGTACTTC	CASNSRYRAVDEQYF
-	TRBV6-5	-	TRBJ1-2	TGTGCCAGCAGTTTATCTCCGGTCAACTATGGCTACACCTTC	CASSLSPVNYGYTF
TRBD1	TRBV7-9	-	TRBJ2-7	TGTGCCAGCAGCCGCCCGGGACAGGGCGTCTACGAGCAGTACTTC	CASSRPGQGVYEQYF
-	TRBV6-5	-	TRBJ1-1	TGTGCCAGCAGTTACTCGGAGGACTTGAACACTGAAGCTTTCTTT	CASSYSEDLNTEAFF
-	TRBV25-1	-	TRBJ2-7	TGTGCCAGCAGTGAGAAGGGGAAGACCTACGAGCAGTACTTC	CASSEKGKTYEQYF
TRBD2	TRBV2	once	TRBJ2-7	TGTGCCAGCCGGACTAGCGGGAGTCACGAGCAGTACTTC	CASRTSGSHEQYF
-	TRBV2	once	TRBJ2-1	TGTGCCAGCAATCGCCTAACGGGGGTCAATGAGCAGTTCTTC	CASNRLTGVNEQFF
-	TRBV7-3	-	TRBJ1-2	TGTGCCAGCAGCTTAACTGCCAGCTATGGCTACACCTTC	CASSLTASYGYTF
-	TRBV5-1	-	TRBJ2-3	TGCGCCAGCAGCTTGGAGTCAGCGAGCACAGATACGCAGTATTTT	CASSLESASTDTQYF
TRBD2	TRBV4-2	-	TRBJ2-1	TGTGCCAGCAGCCAAGAGGGACTAGCTGGTGAGCAGTTCTTC	CASSQEGLAGEQFF
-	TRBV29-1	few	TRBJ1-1	TGCAGCGCTTCTGAAGCTTTCTTT	CSASEAFF
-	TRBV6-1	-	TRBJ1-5	TGTGCCAGCAGTAAGGGGGGGATTTCCAATCAGCCCCAGCATTTT	CASSKGGISNQPQHF
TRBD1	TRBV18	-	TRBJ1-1	TGTGCCAGCTCACTACAAACAGGGGGAACCTACACTGAAGCTTTCTTT	CASSLQTGGTYTEAFF
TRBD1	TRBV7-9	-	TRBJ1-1	TGTTCCAGCAGCTTACAGGGGTTTGGGACTGAAGCTTTCTTT	CSSSLQGFGTEAFF
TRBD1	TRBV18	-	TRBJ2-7	TGTGCCAGCTCACCACTCGGTCCTGGGACAGGGGCCTACGAGCAGTACTTC	CASSPLGPGTGAYEQYF
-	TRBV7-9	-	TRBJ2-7	TGTGCCAGCAGCTTAGCTCTAGCTGAGGAGTACGAGCAGTACTTC	CASSLALAEEYEQYF
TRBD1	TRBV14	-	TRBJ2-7	TGTGCCAGCAGCCAAGTAGCAGGACAGGGGGTTTACGAGCAGTACTTC	CASSQVAGQGVYEQYF
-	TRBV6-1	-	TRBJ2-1	TGTGCCAGCAGTGAAGTTACTTCTTCGACCTACAATGAGCAGTTCTTC	CASSEVTSSTYNEQFF
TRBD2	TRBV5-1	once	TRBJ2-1	TGCGCCAGCAGCTTCACTAGCGGGAGTGCCAATGAGCAGTTCTTC	CASSFTSGSANEQFF
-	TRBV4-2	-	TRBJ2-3	TGTGCCAGCAGCCAAGAAGTGGCCCCCAGGCGAGCCCTAGATACGCAGTATTTT	CASSQEVAPRRALDTQYF
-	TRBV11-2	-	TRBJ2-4	TGTGCCAGCAGCTTACTAGCGTTAGCCAAAAACATTCAGTACTTC	CASSLLALAKNIQYF
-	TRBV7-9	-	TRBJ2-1	TGTGCCAGCAGCTTTTCCTCCTACAGTGAGCAGTTCTTC	CASSFSSYSEQFF
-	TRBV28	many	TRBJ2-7	TGTGCCAGCTCACCCCCCCCAGCGAATTCCTACGAGCAGTACTTC	CASSPPPANSYEQYF
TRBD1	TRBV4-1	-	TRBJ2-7	TGCGCCAGCAGCGCTGGGACAGGGTCCTACGAGCAGTACTTC	CASSAGTGSYEQYF
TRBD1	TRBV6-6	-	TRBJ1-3	TGTGCCAGCAGTGAGGGGGCAAGGGGAAACACCATATATTTT	CASSEGARGNTIYF
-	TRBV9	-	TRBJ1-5	TGTGCCAGCAGCGCGACAGTCTCCAATCAGCCCCAGCATTTT	CASSATVSNQPQHF
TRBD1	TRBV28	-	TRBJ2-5	TGTGCCAGCAGCCCTGGTGGACAGGGAAAGGGAGAGACCCAGTACTTC	CASSPGGQGKGETQYF
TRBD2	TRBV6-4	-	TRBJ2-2	TGTGCCAGCAGTCCTAGGACTAGCGGGAACACCGGGGAGCTGTTTTTT	CASSPRTSGNTGELFF
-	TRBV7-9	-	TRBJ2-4	TGTGCCAGCAGCTCCCAACAGGACCAAGGTGGCAAAAACATTCAGTACTTC	CASSSQQDQGGKNIQYF
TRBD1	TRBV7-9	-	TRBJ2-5	TGTGCCAGCAGCCCGAGGGACAGAGAGACCCAGTACTTC	CASSPRDRETQYF